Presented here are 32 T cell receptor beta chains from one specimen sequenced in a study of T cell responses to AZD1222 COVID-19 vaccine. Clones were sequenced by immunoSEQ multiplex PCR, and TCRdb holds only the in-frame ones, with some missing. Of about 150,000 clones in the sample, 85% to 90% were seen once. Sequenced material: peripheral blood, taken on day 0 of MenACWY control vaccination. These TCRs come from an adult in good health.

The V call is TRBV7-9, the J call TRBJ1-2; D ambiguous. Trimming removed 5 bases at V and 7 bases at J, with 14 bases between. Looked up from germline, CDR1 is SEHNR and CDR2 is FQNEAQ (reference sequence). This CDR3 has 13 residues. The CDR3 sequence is CASSLQWTFGYTF. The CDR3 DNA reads TGTGCCAGCAGCCTACAGTGGACCTTTGGCTACACCTTC.

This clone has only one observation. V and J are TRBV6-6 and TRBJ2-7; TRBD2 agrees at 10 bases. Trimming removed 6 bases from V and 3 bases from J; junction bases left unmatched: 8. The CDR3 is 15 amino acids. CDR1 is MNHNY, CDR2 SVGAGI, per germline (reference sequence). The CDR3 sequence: CASSQSIAGGYEQYF. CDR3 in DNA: TGTGCCAGCAGCCAATCAATAGCGGGAGGCTACGAGCAGTACTTC.

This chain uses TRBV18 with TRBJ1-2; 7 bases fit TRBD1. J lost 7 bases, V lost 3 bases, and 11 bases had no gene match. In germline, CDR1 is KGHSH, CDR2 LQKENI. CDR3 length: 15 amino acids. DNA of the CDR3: TGTGCCAGCTCACCGGGGACAGTGGGGGCGATTGGCTACACCTTC. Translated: CASSPGTVGAIGYTF.

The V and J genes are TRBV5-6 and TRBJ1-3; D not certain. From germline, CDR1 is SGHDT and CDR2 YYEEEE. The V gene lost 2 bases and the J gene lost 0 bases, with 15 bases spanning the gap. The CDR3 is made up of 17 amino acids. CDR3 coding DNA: TGTGCCAGCAGCTTTGGCGGTGCAGGCCTCTCTGGAAACACCATATATTTT. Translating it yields CASSFGGAGLSGNTIYF. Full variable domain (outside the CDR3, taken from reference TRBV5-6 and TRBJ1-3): DAGVTQSPTHLIKTRGQQVTLRCSPKSGHDTVSWYQQALGQGPQFIFQYYEEEERQRGNFPDRFSGHQFPNYSSELNVNALLLGDSALYLCASSFGGAGLSGNTIYFGEGSWLTVV.

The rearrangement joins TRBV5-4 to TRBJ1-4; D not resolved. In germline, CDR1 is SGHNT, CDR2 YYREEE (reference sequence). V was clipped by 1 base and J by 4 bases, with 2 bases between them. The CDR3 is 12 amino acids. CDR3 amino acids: CASSLHNEKLFF. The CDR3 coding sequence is TGTGCCAGCAGCTTGCATAATGAAAAACTGTTTTTT. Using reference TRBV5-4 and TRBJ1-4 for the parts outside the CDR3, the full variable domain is ETGVTQSPTHLIKTRGQQVTLRCSSQSGHNTVSWYQQALGQGPQFIFQYYREEENGRGNFPPRFSGLQFPNYSSELNVNALELDDSALYLCASSLHNEKLFFGSGTQLSVL.

The CDR3 loop reads CASSSRASGGYTF. For the CDR3, the DNA is TGTGCCAGCAGCTCCCGGGCCTCCGGGGGCTACACCTTC. V usage is TRBV7-2 and J usage is TRBJ1-2; D not certain. Germline lookup yields CDR1 SGHTA and CDR2 FQGNSA. V lost 4 bases to trimming and J lost 8 bases, with 14 bases between them. The CDR3 runs 13 residues.

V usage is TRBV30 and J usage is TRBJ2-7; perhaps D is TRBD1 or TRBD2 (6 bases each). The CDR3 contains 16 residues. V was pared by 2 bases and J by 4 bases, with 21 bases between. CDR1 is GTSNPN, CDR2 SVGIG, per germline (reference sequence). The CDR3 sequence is CAWSPRRSGAIYEQYF. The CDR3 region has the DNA TGTGCCTGGAGTCCCCGGAGGTCGGGGGCGATATACGAGCAGTACTTC.

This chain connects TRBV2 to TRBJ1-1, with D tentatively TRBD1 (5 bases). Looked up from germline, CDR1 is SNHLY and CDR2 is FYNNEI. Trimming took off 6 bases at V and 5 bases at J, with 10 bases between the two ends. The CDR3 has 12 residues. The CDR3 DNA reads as TGTGCCAGCAGCGAGGGGCAGACTGAAGCTTTCTTT. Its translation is CASSEGQTEAFF.

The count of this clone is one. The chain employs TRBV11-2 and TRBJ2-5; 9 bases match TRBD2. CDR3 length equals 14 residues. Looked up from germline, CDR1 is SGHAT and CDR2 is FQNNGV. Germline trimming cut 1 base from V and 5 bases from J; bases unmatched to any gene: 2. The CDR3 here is CASSLVLAGETQYF. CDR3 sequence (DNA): TGTGCCAGCAGCTTAGTGCTAGCGGGGGAGACCCAGTACTTC.

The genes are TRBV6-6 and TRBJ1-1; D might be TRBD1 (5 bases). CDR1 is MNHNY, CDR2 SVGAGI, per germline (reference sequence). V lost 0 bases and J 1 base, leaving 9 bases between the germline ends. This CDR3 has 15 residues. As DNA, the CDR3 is TGTGCCAGCAGTTACTCTGTGACAGAGAACACTGAAGCTTTCTTT. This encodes CASSYSVTENTEAFF.

CDR3 nucleotide sequence: TGTGCCAGCAGCTTAGCGGGAACCAGGGCGATCTACGAGCAGTACTTC. It codes for CASSLAGTRAIYEQYF. The rearrangement uses TRBV7-9 and TRBJ2-7; maybe TRBD1 (5 bases). Germline CDR1 reads SEHNR; CDR2 reads FQNEAQ (reference sequence). The CDR3 spans 16 residues. V was trimmed by 0 bases and J by 3 bases, leaving 15 bases between them.

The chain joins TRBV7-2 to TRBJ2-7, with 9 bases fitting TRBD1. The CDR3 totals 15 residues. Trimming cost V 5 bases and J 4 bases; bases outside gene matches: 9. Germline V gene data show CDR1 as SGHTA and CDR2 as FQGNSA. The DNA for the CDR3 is TGTGCCAGCAGCCGGTCGTCGGACAGGGGATACGAGCAGTACTTC. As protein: CASSRSSDRGYEQYF.

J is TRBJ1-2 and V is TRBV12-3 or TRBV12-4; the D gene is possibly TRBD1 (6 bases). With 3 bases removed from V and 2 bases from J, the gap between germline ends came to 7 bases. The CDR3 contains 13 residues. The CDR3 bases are TGTGCCAGCAGTTTGGGGACAAACTATGGCTACACCTTC. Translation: CASSLGTNYGYTF.

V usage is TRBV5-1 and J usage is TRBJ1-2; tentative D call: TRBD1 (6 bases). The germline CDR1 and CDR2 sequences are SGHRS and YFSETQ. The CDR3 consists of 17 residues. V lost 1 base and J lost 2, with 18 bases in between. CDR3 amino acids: CASSLLAGDTHNYGYTF. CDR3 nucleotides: TGCGCCAGCAGCTTGCTCGCAGGGGACACCCACAACTATGGCTACACCTTC.

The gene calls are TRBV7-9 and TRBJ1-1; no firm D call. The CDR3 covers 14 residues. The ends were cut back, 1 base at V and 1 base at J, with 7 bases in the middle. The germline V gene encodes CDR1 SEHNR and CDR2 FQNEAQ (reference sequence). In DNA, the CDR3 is TGTGCCAGCAGCTTAGAACTGAAGAACACTGAAGCTTTCTTT. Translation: CASSLELKNTEAFF.

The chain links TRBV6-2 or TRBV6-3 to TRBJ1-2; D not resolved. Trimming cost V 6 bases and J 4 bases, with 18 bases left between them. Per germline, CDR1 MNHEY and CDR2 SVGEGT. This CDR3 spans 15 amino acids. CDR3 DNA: TGTGCCAGCAGCCCCCAAATTAGTGGTGCCTATGGCTACACCTTC. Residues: CASSPQISGAYGYTF.

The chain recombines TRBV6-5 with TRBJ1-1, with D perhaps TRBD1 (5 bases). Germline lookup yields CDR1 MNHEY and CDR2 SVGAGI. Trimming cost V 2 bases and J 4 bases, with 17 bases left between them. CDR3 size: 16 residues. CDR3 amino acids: CASSYRGTVGATEAFF. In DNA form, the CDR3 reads TGTGCCAGCAGTTACCGGGGCACGGTTGGTGCCACTGAAGCTTTCTTT.

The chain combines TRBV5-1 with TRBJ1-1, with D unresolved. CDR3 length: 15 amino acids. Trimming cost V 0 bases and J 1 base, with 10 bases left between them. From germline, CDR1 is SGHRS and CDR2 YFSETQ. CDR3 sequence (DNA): TGCGCCAGCAGCTTGGAGGCAGGAAAGAACACTGAAGCTTTCTTT. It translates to CASSLEAGKNTEAFF. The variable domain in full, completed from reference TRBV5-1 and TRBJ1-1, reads KAGVTQTPRYLIKTRGQQVTLSCSPISGHRSVSWYQQTPGQGLQFLFEYFSETQRNKGNFPGRFSGRQFSNSRSEMNVSTLELGDSALYLCASSLEAGKNTEAFFGQGTRLTVV.

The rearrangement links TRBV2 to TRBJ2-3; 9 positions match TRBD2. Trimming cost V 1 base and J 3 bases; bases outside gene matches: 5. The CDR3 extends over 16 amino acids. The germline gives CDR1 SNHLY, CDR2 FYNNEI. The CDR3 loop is CASSEGASGITDTQYF. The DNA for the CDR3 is TGTGCCAGCAGTGAAGGGGCTAGCGGGATTACAGATACGCAGTATTTT.

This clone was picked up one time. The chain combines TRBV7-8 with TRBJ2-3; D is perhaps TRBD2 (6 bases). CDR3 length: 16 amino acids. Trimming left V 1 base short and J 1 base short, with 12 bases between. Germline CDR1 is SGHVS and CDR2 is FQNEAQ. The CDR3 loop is CASSLGLRGRTDTQYF. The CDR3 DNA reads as TGTGCCAGCAGCTTAGGTCTGCGGGGACGCACAGATACGCAGTATTTT.

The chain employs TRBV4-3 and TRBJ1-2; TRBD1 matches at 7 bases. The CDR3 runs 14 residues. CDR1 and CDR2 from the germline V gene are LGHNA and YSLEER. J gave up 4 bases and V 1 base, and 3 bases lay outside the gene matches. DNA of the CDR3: TGCGCCAGCAGCCAAGGGGACAGTGGCTATGGCTACACCTTC. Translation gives CASSQGDSGYGYTF.

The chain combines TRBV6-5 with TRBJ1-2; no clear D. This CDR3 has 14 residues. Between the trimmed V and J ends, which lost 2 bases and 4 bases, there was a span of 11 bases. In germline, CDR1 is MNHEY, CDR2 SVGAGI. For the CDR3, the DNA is TGTGCCAGCAGTTACATCGGAGGAGTCTATGGCTACACCTTC. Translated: CASSYIGGVYGYTF.

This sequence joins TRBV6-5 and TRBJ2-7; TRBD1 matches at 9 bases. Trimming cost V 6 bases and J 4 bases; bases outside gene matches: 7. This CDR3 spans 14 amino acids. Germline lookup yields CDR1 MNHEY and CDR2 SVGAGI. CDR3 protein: CASSPQGAPYEQYF. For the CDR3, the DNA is TGTGCCAGCAGCCCACAGGGGGCGCCTTACGAGCAGTACTTC.

The CDR3 is CASSVGQGALNEQFF. For the CDR3, the DNA is TGTGCCAGCAGCGTAGGGCAGGGGGCTTTAAATGAGCAGTTCTTC. V gene TRBV9 combines with J gene TRBJ2-1, with 8 bases aligning to TRBD1. This CDR3 region has 15 residues. V was pared by 0 bases and J by 7 bases, with 6 bases of the junction left unmatched. The germline gives CDR1 SGDLS, CDR2 YYNGEE.

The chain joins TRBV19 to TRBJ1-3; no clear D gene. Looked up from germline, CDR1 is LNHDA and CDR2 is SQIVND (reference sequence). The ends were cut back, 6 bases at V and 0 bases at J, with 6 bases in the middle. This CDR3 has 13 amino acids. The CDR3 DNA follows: TGTGCCAGTAGCTCTACCTCTGGAAACACCATATATTTT. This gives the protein CASSSTSGNTIYF. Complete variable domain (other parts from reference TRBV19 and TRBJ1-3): DGGITQSPKYLFRKEGQNVTLSCEQNLNHDAMYWYRQDPGQGLRLIYYSQIVNDFQKGDIAEGYSVSREKKESFPLTVTSAQKNPTAFYLCASSSTSGNTIYFGEGSWLTVV.

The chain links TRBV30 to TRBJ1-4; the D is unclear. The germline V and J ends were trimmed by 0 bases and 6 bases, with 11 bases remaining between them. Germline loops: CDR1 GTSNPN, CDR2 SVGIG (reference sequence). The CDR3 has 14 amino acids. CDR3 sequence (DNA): TGTGCCTGGAGTGTAGGCGGAAGGGATGAAAAACTGTTTTTT. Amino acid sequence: CAWSVGGRDEKLFF.

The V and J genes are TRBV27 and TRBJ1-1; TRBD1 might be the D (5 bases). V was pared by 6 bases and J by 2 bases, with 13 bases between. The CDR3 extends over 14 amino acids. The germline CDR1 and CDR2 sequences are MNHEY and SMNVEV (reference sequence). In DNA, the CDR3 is TGTGCCAGCAGGGGAAATCAGGGTAACACTGAAGCTTTCTTT. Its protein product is CASRGNQGNTEAFF.

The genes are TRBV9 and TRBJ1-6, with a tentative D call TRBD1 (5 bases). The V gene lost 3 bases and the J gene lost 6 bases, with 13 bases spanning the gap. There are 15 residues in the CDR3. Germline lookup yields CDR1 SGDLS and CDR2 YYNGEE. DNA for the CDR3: TGTGCCAGCAGCGAAGTGGGGCAGTCTAATTCACCCCTCCACTTT. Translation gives CASSEVGQSNSPLHF. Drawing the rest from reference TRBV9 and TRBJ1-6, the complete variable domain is DSGVTQTPKHLITATGQRVTLRCSPRSGDLSVYWYQQSLDQGLQFLIQYYNGEERAKGNILERFSAQQFPDLHSELNLSSLELGDSALYFCASSEVGQSNSPLHFGNGTRLTVT.

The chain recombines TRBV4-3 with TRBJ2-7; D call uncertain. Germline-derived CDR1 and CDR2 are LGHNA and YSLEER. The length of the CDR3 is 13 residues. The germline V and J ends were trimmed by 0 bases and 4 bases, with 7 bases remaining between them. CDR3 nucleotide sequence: TGCGCCAGCAGCCAAGAGACCGGTTACGAGCAGTACTTC. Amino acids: CASSQETGYEQYF.

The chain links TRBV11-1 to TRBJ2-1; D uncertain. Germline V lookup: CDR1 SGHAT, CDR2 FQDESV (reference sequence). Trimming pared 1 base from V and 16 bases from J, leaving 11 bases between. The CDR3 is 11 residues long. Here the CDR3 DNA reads TGTGCCAGCAGCTTAGGAGCAAGTCAATTCTTC. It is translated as CASSLGASQFF.

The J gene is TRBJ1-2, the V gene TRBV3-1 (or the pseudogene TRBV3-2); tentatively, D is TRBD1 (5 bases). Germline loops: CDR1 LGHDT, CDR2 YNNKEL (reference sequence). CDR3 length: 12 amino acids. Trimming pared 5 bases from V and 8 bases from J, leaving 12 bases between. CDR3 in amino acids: CASSSGGGGYTF. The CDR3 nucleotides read TGTGCCAGCAGCTCTGGGGGGGGAGGCTACACCTTC.

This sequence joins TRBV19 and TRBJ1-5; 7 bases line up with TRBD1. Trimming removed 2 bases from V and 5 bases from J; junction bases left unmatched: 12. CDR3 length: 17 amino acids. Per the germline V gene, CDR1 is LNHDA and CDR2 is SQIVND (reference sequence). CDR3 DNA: TGTGCCAGTAGTATACCCCCGGGAAGGGGGCGCGATCAGCCCCAGCATTTT. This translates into CASSIPPGRGRDQPQHF.